One sample yielded the 19 T cell receptor beta chains listed below, sequenced in a study of T cells after yellow fever vaccination. MiXCR, applied by TCRdb to the 5' RACE reads, yields one record per CDR3 protein. The sample includes 350,000 to 550,000 distinct CDR3 sequences, about 19% of them seen just once. The source material was PBMCs, sampled before the yellow fever booster vaccination. The receptors were sampled from a man younger than 35 who received the YFV17D yellow fever vaccine.

This chain uses TRBV2 with TRBJ2-7; tentatively, D is TRBD1 or TRBD2 (5 bases each). Trimming removed 6 bases at V and 2 bases at J, with 14 bases between. The CDR3 has 14 residues. Germline V gene sequence: CDR1 SNHLY, CDR2 FYNNEI. CDR3 amino acids: CASRGTTETYEQYV. As DNA, the CDR3 is TGTGCCAGCAGGGGGACGACAGAAACCTACGAGCAGTACGTC.

The V call is TRBV4-3, the J call TRBJ2-7; tentatively, D is TRBD1 (5 bases). Trimming cost V 5 bases and J 4 bases, with 18 bases left between them. The CDR3 spans 15 residues. From germline, CDR1 is LGHNA and CDR2 YSLEER. The CDR3 DNA reads TGCGCCAGCAGCGCCCGCTGGGGCAGGGAATACGAGCAGTACGTC. Encoded protein: CASSARWGREYEQYV.

The table lists this clonotype with a few counts. DNA of the CDR3: TGCAGCGTTGGGCCCGGGACAGGGAACACCGGGGAGCTGTTTTTT. Amino acid sequence: CSVGPGTGNTGELFF. This chain joins TRBV29-1 and TRBJ2-2; 8 positions agree with TRBD1. The CDR3 length is 15 residues. Germline-derived CDR1 and CDR2 are SQVTM and ANQGSEA. The V gene end was trimmed by 4 bases and the J gene end by 1 base; junction bases not matched to a gene: 5.

V and J are TRBV6-5 and TRBJ2-5, with a possible D match to TRBD2 (7 bases). The CDR3 consists of 15 residues. CDR1 and CDR2 (germline): MNHEY, SVGAGI. V was pared by 5 bases and J by 3 bases, with 16 bases between. CDR3 amino acids: CASSMGGGGEETQYF. CDR3 coding DNA: TGTGCCAGCAGTATGGGTGGGGGGGGCGAAGAGACCCAGTACTTC.

V is TRBV14 and J is TRBJ1-3, with D perhaps TRBD1 (5 bases). The germline V and J ends were trimmed by 6 bases and 0 bases, with 9 bases remaining between them. CDR3 size: 14 residues. Per germline, CDR1 SGHDN and CDR2 FVKESK. CDR3 in amino acids: CASRMTVSGNTIYF. The CDR3 DNA reads as TGTGCCAGCAGAATGACAGTCTCTGGAAACACCATATATTTT.

The chain combines TRBV20-1 with TRBJ1-1; TRBD1 is a possible D gene (5 bases). Per the germline V gene, CDR1 is DFQATT and CDR2 is SNEGSKA (reference sequence). The CDR3 spans 15 residues. With 2 bases removed from V and 3 bases from J, the gap between germline ends came to 16 bases. The chain's CDR3 is CSARRSGRGDTEAFF. CDR3 in DNA: TGCAGTGCTAGACGGTCAGGGCGGGGCGACACTGAAGCTTTCTTT.

This clonotype was seen at least ten times. The genes are TRBV9 and TRBJ2-5, with D perhaps TRBD1 (6 bases). Trimming pared 3 bases from V and 2 bases from J, leaving 8 bases between. Germline CDR1 is SGDLS and CDR2 is YYNGEE. The CDR3 consists of 13 residues. CDR3: CASSGGQQETQYF. Written as DNA, the CDR3 is TGTGCCAGCAGCGGAGGACAGCAAGAGACCCAGTACTTC.

The rearrangement links TRBV7-9 to TRBJ2-5; D might be TRBD2 (5 bases). Trimming took 3 bases from V and 7 from J, leaving 9 bases between them. Germline values: CDR1 SEHNR, CDR2 FQNEAQ (reference sequence). The CDR3 runs to 12 residues. In nucleotides, the CDR3 is TGTGCCAGCAGCTTTCCCGCGGGGACCCAGTACTTC. This sequence encodes CASSFPAGTQYF.

This chain links TRBV9 with TRBJ2-1; TRBD1 matches 11 bases. This CDR3 contains 15 residues. The trim removed 5 bases at V and 9 bases at J, leaving 10 bases unmatched. Germline CDR1 is SGDLS and CDR2 is YYNGEE. The CDR3 DNA reads TGTGCCAGCAGGCTTGGGGGACAGGGGGAGGGTGAGCAGTTCTTC. Translation: CASRLGGQGEGEQFF.

This clonotype was seen more than once but under ten times. The chain uses TRBV5-1 and TRBJ1-6; D is unclear. Germline V gives CDR1 SGHRS, CDR2 YFSETQ. The CDR3 sequence is 14 residues long. The V end was cut by 2 bases, the J end by 7 bases, with 10 bases between. The CDR3 is CASSFETRNSPLHF. In nucleotides, the CDR3 is TGCGCCAGCAGCTTCGAGACCAGAAATTCACCCCTCCACTTT.

The V and J genes are TRBV12-3 or TRBV12-4 and TRBJ2-4; possibly TRBD2 for D (6 bases). CDR3 size: 14 residues. Trimming removed 7 bases at V and 0 bases at J, with 10 bases between. CDR3 in amino acids: CASTSGLAKNIQYF. DNA of the CDR3: TGTGCCAGCACCAGCGGGCTAGCCAAAAACATTCAGTACTTC.

This clonotype has only a few counts. The V call is TRBV20-1, the J call TRBJ2-5; no clear D gene. Trimming removed 3 bases at V and 6 bases at J, with 8 bases between. Germline values: CDR1 DFQATT, CDR2 SNEGSKA (reference sequence). The CDR3 is made up of 11 amino acids. The CDR3, as DNA: TGCAGTGCTAGGATCATCAAGACCCAGTACTTC. The encoded protein is CSARIIKTQYF.

This clonotype was seen a few times. The V and J genes are TRBV5-6 and TRBJ2-6, with D unresolved. Germline CDR1 SGHDT, CDR2 YYEEEE. The CDR3 covers 16 residues. The ends were cut back, 0 bases at V and 4 bases at J, with 11 bases in the middle. This CDR3 reads CASSLEVVGGANVLTF. The DNA of the CDR3 is TGTGCCAGCAGCTTGGAGGTGGTCGGGGGGGCCAACGTCCTGACTTTC. Drawing the rest from reference TRBV5-6 and TRBJ2-6, the complete variable domain is DAGVTQSPTHLIKTRGQQVTLRCSPKSGHDTVSWYQQALGQGPQFIFQYYEEEERQRGNFPDRFSGHQFPNYSSELNVNALLLGDSALYLCASSLEVVGGANVLTFGAGSRLTVL.

This clonotype was detected many times. The V and J genes are TRBV20-1 and TRBJ2-5; no clear D gene. V was trimmed by 5 bases and J by 7 bases, leaving 20 bases between them. The germline V gene encodes CDR1 DFQATT and CDR2 SNEGSKA (reference sequence). The CDR3 contains 14 residues. CDR3 sequence (DNA): TGCAGTGCTCCCAATCCGGCCCGACCCGGGACCCAGTACTTC. This gives the protein CSAPNPARPGTQYF.

The chain employs TRBV4-1 and TRBJ1-2; the D gene is possibly TRBD1 (5 bases). V lost 1 base and J lost 6, with 9 bases in between. The CDR3 extends over 13 amino acids. Germline CDR1 and CDR2: MGHRA and YSYEKL. The CDR3 DNA is TGCGCCAGCAGCCAAGGAGGGGTGCATGGCTACACCTTC. Translated: CASSQGGVHGYTF.

V and J are TRBV4-3 and TRBJ2-1, with D hard to call. The CDR3 totals 14 residues. V dropped 0 bases and J dropped 7 bases, with 10 bases sitting between them. The V gene's germline CDR1 is LGHNA and CDR2 YSLEER. The CDR3 DNA sequence: TGCGCCAGCAGCCAAGATTCGGCTACTAATGAGCAGTTCTTC. Its protein product is CASSQDSATNEQFF.

This clonotype was observed at least ten times. The genes are TRBV27 and TRBJ2-3; D is possibly TRBD1 (6 bases). This CDR3 has 13 amino acids. V was pared by 8 bases and J by 0 bases, with 9 bases between. CDR1 is MNHEY and CDR2 is SMNVEV in the germline V gene (reference sequence). The CDR3 spells CASARGSTDTQYF. CDR3 DNA: TGTGCCAGCGCCAGGGGAAGCACAGATACGCAGTATTTT.

The sample holds a few counts of this clonotype. The CDR3 reads CASSKTSGPTDTQYF. The DNA for the CDR3 is TGTGCCAGCAGCAAGACTAGCGGGCCCACAGATACGCAGTATTTT. The rearrangement joins TRBV7-9 to TRBJ2-3; 10 nucleotides line up with TRBD2. J gave up 2 bases and V 5 bases, and 4 bases lay outside the gene matches. CDR1 and CDR2 from the germline V gene are SEHNR and FQNEAQ (reference sequence). The CDR3 length is 15 residues.

This clonotype was observed many times. This sequence joins TRBV5-1 and TRBJ2-5, with 7 positions matching TRBD2. J lost 5 bases, V lost 4 bases, and 5 bases had no gene match. The CDR3 contains 13 residues. CDR1 is SGHRS, CDR2 YFSETQ, per germline. CDR3 protein: CASSNQGGETQYF. The CDR3 DNA sequence: TGCGCCAGCAGCAACCAGGGAGGGGAGACCCAGTACTTC.